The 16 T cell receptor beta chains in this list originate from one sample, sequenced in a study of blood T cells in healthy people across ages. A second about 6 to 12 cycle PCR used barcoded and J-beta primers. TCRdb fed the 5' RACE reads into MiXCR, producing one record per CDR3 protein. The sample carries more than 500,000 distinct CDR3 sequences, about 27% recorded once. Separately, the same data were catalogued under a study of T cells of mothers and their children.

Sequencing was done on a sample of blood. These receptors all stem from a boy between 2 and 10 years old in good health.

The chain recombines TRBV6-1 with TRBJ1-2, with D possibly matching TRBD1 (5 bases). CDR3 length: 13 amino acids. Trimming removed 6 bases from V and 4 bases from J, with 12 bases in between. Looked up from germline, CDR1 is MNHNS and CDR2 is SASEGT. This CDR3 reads CASSPREGYGYTF. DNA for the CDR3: TGTGCCAGCAGCCCCAGGGAGGGCTATGGCTACACCTTC.

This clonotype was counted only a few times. CDR3 DNA sequence: TGTGCCAGCAGCGAAGAGTACAGGGGCCCCTCGGTGGGTGGGGCCAACGTCCTGACTTTC. Translating gives CASSEEYRGPSVGGANVLTF. J is TRBJ2-6 and V is TRBV7-9, with TRBD1 matching over 7 bases. After removal of 5 bases from V and 3 bases from J, the junction contained 19 bases not matched to a gene. The CDR3 extends over 20 amino acids. Germline assignment: CDR1 SEHNR and CDR2 FQNEAQ (reference sequence).

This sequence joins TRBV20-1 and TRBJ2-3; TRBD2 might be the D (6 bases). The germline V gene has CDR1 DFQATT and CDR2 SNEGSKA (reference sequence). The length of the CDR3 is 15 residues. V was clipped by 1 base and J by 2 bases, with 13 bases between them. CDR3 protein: CSARAPRGFTDTQYF. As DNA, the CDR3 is TGCAGTGCTAGAGCTCCTCGGGGGTTCACAGATACGCAGTATTTT.

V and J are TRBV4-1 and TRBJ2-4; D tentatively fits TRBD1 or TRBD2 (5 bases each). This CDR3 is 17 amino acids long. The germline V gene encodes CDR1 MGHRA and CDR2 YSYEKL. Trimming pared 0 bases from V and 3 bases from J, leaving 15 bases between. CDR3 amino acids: CASSQDWWGGGKNIQYF. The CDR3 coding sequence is TGCGCCAGCAGCCAAGATTGGTGGGGCGGAGGCAAAAACATTCAGTACTTC.

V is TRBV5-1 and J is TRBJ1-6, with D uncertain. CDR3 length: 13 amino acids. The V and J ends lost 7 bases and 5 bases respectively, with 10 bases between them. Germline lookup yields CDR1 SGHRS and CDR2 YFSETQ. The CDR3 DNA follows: TGCGCCAGCCAAGGACGGAATAATTCACCCCTCCACTTT. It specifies CASQGRNNSPLHF.

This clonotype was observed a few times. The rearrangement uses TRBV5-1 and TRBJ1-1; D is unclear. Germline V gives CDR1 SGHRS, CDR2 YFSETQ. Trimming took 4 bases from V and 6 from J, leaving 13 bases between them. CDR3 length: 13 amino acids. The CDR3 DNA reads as TGCGCCAGCAGCCTCGGGATGGGCTCTGAAGCTTTCTTT. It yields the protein CASSLGMGSEAFF.

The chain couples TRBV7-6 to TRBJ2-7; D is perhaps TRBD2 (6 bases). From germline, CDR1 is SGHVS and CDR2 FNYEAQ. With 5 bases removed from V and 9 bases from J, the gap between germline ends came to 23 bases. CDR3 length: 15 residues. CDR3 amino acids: CASSPLPSPEEGQYF. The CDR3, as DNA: TGTGCCAGCAGCCCCCTACCCTCTCCGGAGGAGGGGCAGTACTTC.

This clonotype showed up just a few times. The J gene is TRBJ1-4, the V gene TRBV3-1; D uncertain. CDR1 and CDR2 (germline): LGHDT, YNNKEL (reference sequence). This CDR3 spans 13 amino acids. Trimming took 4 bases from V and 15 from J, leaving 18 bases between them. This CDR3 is CASSPGPGLWLFF. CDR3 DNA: TGTGCCAGCAGCCCCGGTCCAGGTCTTTGGTTGTTTTTT. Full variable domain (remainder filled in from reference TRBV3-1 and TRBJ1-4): DTAVSQTPKYLVTQMGNDKSIKCEQNLGHDTMYWYKQDSKKFLKIMFSYNNKELIINETVPNRFSPKSPDKAHLNLHINSLELGDSAVYFCASSPGPGLWLFFGSGTQLSVL.

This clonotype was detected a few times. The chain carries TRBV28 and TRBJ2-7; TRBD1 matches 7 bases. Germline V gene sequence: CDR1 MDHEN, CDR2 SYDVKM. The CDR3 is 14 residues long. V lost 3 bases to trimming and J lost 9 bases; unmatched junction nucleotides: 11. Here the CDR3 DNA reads TGTGCCAGCAGTTTTACGGGACAGCCCGGAGGGCAGTACTTC. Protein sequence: CASSFTGQPGGQYF.

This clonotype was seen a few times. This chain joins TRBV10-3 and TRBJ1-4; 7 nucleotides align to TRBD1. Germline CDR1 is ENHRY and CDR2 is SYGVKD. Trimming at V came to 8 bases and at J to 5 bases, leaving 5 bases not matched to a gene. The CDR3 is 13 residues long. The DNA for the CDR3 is TGTGCCATCGCAGGGACAGCAAATGAAAAACTGTTTTTT. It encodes CAIAGTANEKLFF.

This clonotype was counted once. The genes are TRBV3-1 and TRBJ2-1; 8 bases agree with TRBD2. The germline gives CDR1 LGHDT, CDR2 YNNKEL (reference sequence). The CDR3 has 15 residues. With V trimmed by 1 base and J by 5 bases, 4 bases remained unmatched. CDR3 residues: CASSQGAGGHNEQFF. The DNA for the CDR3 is TGTGCCAGCAGCCAAGGTGCGGGAGGTCACAATGAGCAGTTCTTC.

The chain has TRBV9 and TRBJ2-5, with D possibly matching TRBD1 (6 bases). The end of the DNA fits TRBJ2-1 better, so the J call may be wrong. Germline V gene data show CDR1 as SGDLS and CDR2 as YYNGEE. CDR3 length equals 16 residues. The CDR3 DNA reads TGTGCCAGCAGCGTAGAAAGCAGGGGAACCTACAATGAGCAGTTCTTC. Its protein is CASSVESRGTYNEQFF.

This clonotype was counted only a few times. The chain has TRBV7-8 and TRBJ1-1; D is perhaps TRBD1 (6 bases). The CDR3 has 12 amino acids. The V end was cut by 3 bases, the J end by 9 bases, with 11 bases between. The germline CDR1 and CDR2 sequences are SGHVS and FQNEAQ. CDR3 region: CASSFSRGQAFF. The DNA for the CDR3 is TGTGCCAGCAGCTTCTCTCGGGGGCAAGCTTTCTTT.

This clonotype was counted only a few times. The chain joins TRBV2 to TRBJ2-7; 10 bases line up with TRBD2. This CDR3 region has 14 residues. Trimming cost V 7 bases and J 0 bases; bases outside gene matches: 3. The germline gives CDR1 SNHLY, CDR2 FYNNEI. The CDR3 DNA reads TGTGCCAGCACTCTAGCGGGGGACTCCTACGAGCAGTACTTC. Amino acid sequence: CASTLAGDSYEQYF.

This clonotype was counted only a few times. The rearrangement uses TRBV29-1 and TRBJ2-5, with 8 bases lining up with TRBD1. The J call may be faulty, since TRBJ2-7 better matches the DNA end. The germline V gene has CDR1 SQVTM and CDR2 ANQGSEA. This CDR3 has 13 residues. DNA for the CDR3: TGCAGCGCCATGGGACAGGTCTCCTACGAGCAGTACTTC. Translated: CSAMGQVSYEQYF.

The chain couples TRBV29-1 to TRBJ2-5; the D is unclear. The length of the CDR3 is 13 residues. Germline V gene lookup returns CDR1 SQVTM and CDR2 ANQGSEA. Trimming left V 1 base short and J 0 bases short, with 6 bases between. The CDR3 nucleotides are TGCAGCGTTGAAGGGACGGACCAAGAGACCCAGTACTTC. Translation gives CSVEGTDQETQYF.